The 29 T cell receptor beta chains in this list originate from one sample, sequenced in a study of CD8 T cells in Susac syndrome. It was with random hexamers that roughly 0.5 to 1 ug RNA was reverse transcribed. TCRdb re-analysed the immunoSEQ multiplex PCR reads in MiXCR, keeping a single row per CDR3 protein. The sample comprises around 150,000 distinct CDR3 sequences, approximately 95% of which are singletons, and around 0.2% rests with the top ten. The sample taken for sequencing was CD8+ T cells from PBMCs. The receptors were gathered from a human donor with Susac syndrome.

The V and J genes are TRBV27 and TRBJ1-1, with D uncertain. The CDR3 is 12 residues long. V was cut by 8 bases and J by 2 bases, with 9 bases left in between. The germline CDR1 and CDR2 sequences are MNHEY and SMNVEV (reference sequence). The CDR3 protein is CASGPVNTEAFF. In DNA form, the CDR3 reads TGTGCCAGCGGGCCCGTTAACACTGAAGCTTTCTTT.

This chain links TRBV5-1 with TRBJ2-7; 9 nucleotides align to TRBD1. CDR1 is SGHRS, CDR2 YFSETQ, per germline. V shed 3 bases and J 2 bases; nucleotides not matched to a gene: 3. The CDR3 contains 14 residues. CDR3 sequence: CASSYGTGTYEQYF. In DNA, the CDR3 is TGCGCCAGCAGCTACGGGACAGGGACCTACGAGCAGTACTTC.

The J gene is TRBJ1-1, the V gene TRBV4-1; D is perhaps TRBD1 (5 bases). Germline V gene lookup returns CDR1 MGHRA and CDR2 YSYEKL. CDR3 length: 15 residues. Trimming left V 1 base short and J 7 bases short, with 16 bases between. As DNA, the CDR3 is TGCGCCAGCAGCCAAGTCCCGGACAACGAAAGTGAAGCTTTCTTT. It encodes CASSQVPDNESEAFF.

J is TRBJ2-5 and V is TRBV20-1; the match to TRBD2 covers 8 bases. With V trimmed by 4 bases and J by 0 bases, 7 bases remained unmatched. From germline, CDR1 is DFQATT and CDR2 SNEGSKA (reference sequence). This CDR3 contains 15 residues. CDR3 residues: CSAIRGGRNQETQYF. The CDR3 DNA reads TGCAGTGCTATCCGGGGGGGGCGTAACCAAGAGACCCAGTACTTC.

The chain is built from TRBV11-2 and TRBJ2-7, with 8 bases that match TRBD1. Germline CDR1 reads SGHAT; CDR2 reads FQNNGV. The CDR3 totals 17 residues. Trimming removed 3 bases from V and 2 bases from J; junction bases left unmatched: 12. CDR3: CASSFDLPGQEAYEQYF. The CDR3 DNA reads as TGTGCCAGCAGCTTTGATCTCCCGGGACAGGAGGCCTACGAGCAGTACTTC.

As DNA, the CDR3 is TGCGCCAGCAGCCAAGATCGTTCAGGAATGAACACTGAAGCTTTCTTT. Protein: CASSQDRSGMNTEAFF. V is TRBV4-1 and J is TRBJ1-1; D call uncertain. From germline, CDR1 is MGHRA and CDR2 YSYEKL. The CDR3 length is 16 residues. The V end lost 0 bases, the J end lost 0 bases, and 11 bases lay between the germline ends.

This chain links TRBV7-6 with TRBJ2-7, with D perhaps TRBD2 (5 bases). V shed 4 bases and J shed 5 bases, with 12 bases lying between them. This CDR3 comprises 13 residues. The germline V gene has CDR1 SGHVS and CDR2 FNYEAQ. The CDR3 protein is CASSSMGADEQYF. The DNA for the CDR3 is TGTGCCAGCAGCTCGATGGGAGCCGACGAGCAGTACTTC.

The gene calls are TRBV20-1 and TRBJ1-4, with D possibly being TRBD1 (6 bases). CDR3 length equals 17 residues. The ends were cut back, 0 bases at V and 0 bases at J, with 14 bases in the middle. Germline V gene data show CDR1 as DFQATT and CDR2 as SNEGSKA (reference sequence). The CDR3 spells CSARDLAGAATNEKLFF. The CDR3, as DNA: TGCAGTGCTAGAGATCTCGCGGGGGCCGCAACTAATGAAAAACTGTTTTTT.

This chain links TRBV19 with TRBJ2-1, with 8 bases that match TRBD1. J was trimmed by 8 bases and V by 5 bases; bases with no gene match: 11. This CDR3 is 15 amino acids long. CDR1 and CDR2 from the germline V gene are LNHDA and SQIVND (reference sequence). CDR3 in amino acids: CASSSDRGSGDEQFF. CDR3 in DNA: TGTGCCAGTAGTTCCGACAGGGGAAGTGGAGATGAGCAGTTCTTC.

Here the CDR3 DNA reads TGTGCCAGCGCGGGAGGGGAGGGCACAGATACGCAGTATTTT. Protein product: CASAGGEGTDTQYF. This sequence joins TRBV12-3 or TRBV12-4 and TRBJ2-3; 9 bases are a match to TRBD2. This CDR3 spans 14 amino acids. V lost 8 bases, J lost 1 base, and 4 bases stayed unmatched.

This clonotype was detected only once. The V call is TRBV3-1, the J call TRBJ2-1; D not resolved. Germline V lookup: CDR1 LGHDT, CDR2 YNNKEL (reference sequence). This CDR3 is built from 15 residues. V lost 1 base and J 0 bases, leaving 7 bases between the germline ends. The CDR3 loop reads CASSQASASYNEQFF. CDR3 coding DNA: TGTGCCAGCAGCCAAGCGTCTGCCTCCTACAATGAGCAGTTCTTC.

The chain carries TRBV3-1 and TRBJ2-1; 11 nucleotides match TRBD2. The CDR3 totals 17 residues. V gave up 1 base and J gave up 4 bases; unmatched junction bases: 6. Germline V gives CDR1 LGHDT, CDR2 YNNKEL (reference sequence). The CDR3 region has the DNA TGTGCCAGCAGCCAAGTTTGGACTAGCGGGTTATACAATGAGCAGTTCTTC. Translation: CASSQVWTSGLYNEQFF.

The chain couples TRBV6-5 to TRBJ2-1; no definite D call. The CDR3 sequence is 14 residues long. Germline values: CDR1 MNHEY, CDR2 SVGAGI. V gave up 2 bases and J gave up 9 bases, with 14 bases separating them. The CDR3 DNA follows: TGTGCCAGCAGTTACGGCCGCCGAGCAGGTGAGCAGTTCTTC. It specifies CASSYGRRAGEQFF.

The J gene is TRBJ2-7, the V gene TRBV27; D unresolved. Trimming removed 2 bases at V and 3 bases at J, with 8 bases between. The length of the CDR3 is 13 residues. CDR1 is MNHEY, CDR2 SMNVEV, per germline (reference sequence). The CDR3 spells CASSLNGFYEQYF. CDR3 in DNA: TGTGCCAGCAGTTTAAACGGCTTCTACGAGCAGTACTTC.

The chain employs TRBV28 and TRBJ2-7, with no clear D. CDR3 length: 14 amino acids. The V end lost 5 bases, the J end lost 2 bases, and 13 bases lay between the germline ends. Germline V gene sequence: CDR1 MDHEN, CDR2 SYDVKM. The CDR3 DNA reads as TGTGCCAGCAGTCCCCGGACCATTGCCTACGAGCAGTACTTC. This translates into CASSPRTIAYEQYF.

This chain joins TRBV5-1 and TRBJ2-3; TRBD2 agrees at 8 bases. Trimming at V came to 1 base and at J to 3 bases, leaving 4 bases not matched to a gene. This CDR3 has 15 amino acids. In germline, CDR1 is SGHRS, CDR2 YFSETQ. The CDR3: CASSLNAGGTDTQYF. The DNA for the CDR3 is TGCGCCAGCAGCTTGAATGCGGGAGGAACAGATACGCAGTATTTT.

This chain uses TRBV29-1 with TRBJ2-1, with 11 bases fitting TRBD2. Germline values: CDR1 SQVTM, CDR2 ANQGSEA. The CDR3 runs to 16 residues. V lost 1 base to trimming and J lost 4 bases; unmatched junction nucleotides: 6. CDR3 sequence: CSVEGPGLAEYNEQFF. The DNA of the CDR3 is TGCAGCGTTGAAGGCCCGGGACTAGCGGAGTACAATGAGCAGTTCTTC.

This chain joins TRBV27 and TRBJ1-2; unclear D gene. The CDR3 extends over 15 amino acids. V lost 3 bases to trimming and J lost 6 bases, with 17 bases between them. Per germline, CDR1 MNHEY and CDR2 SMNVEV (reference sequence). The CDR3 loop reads CASSFTHRSSDGYTF. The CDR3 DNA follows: TGTGCCAGCAGTTTCACCCACCGGTCCTCCGATGGCTACACCTTC.

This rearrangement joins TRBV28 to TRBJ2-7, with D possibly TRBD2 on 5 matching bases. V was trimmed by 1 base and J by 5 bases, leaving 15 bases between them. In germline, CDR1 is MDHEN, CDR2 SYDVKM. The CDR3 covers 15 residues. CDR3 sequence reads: CASSLLALEAHEQYF. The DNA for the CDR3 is TGTGCCAGCAGTTTATTAGCGCTGGAGGCGCACGAGCAGTACTTC.

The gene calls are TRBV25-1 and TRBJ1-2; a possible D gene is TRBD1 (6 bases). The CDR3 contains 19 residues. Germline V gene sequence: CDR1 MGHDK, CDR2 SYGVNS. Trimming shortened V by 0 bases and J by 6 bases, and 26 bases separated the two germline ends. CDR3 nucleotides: TGTGCCAGCAGTGAATATTGGCTCGGAGAGACAGGAGGGGGTCATGGCTACACCTTC. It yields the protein CASSEYWLGETGGGHGYTF.

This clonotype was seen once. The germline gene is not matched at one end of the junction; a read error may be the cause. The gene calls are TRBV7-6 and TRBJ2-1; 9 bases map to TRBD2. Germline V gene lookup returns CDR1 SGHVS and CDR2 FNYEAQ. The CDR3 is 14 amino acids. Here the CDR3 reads CASSIAGDYNEQFF. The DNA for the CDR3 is TGTGCCAGCAGCATAGCGGGAGACTACAATGAGCAGTTCTTC. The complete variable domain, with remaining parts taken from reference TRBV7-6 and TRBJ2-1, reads GAGVSQSPRYKVTKRGQDVALRCDPISGHVSLYWYRQALGQGPEFLTYFNYEAQQDKSGLPNDRFSAERPEGSISTLTIQRTEQRDSAMYRCASSIAGDYNEQFFGPGTRLTVL.

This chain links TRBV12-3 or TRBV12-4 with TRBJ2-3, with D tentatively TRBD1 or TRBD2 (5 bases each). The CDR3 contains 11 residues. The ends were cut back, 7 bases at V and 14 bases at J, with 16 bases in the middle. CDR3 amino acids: CASIKGPLGYF. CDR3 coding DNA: TGTGCCAGCATCAAGGGACCCCTAGGGTATTTT.

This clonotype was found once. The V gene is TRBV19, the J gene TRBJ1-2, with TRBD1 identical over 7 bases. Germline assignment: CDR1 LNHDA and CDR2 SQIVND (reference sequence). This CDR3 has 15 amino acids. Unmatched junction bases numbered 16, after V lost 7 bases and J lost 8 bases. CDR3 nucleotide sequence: TGTGCCAGTATCTGGACAGGCGGATGGGAAAAGGGCTACACCTTC. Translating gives CASIWTGGWEKGYTF.

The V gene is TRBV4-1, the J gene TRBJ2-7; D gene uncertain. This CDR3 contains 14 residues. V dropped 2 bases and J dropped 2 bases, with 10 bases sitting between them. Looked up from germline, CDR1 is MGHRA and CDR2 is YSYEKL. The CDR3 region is CASSQSGATYEQYF. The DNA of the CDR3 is TGCGCCAGCAGCCAATCTGGAGCCACCTACGAGCAGTACTTC.

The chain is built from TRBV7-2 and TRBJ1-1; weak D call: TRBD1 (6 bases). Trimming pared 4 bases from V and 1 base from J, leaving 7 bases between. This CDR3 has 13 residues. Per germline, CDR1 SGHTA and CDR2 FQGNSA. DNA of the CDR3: TGTGCCAGCAGCTCGGGACAGAACACTGAAGCTTTCTTT. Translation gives CASSSGQNTEAFF.

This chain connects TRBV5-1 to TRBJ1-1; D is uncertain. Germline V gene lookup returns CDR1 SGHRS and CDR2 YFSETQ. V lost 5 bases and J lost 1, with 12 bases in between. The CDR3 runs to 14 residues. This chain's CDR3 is CASRPELENTEAFF. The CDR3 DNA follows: TGCGCCAGCAGACCGGAGTTGGAGAACACTGAAGCTTTCTTT.

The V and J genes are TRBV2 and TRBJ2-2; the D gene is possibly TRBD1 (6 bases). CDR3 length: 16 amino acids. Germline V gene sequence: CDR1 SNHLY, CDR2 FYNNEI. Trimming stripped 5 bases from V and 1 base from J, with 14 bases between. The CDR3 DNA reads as TGTGCCAGCAGTCCCCCCGGACAGCTGAACACCGGGGAGCTGTTTTTT. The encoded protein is CASSPPGQLNTGELFF.

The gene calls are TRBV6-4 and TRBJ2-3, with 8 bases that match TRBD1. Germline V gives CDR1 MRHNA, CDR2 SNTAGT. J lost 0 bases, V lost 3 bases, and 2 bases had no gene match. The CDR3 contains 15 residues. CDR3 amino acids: CASSETGGSTDTQYF. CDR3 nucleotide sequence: TGTGCCAGCAGTGAAACAGGGGGAAGCACAGATACGCAGTATTTT.

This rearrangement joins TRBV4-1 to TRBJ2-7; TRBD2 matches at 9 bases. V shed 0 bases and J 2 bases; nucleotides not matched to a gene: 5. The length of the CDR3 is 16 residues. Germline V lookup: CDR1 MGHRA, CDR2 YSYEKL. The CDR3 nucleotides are TGCGCCAGCAGCCAAGACGTTCCTAGCGGGACCTACGAGCAGTACTTC. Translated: CASSQDVPSGTYEQYF.